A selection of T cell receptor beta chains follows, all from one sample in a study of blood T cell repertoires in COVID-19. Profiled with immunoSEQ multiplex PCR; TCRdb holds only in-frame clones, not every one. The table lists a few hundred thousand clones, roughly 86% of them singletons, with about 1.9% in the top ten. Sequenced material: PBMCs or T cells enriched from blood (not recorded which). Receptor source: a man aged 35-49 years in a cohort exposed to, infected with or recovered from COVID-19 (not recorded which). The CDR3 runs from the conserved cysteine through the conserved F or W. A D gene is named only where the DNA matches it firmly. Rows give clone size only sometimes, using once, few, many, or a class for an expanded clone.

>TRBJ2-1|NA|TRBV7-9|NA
TGTGCCAGCAGCCGGGACTGGGATGAGCAGTTCTTC
CASSRDWDEQFF
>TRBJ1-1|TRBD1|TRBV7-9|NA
TGTGCCAGCAGCACCGGGACAGACATGAACACTGAAGCTTTCTTT
CASSTGTDMNTEAFF
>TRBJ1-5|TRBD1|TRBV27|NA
TGTGCCAGCAGTTTGTCGAGTGGACAGGGCTATCAGCCCCAGCATTTT
CASSLSSGQGYQPQHF
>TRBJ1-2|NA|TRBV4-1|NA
TGCGCCAGCAGCCAAGAAGTCGGGGGGCGGCTTTATGGCTACACCTTC
CASSQEVGGRLYGYTF
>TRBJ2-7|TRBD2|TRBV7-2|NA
TGTGCCAGCAGCCCTAGCGGGAGAGGCCACGAGCAGTACTTC
CASSPSGRGHEQYF
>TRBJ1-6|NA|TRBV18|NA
TGTGCCAGCTCACCAGGCCAGGGGAAATATTCACCCCTCCACTTT
CASSPGQGKYSPLHF
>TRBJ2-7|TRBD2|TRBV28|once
TGTGCCAGCCGACCTAGCGGGAGCTCCGAGCAGTACTTC
CASRPSGSSEQYF
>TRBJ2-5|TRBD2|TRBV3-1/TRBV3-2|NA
TGTGCCAGCAGCCCCAATAGGCTAGCGGGAGGGCAAGAGACCCAGTACTTC
CASSPNRLAGGQETQYF
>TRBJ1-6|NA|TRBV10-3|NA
TGTGCCATCAGTGTGGGGCAGGATAATTCACCCCTCCACTTT
CAISVGQDNSPLHF
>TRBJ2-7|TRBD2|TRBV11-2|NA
TGTGCCAGCAGTGAAACTAGCGGGAGAGCCTACGAGCAGTACTTC
CASSETSGRAYEQYF
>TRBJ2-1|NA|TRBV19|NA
TGTGCCAGTAGTATCGGGAGCGCCTACAATGAGCAGTTCTTC
CASSIGSAYNEQFF
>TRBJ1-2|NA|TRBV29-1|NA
TGCAGCGTCCAGACAGACGGGTTAAGCTACACCTTC
CSVQTDGLSYTF
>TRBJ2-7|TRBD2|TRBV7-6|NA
TGTGCCAGCAGCTTTCCAGCGGGAGTCGACGAGCAGTACTTC
CASSFPAGVDEQYF
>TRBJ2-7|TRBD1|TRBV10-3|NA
TGTGCCATCAGTTACGGGACAGGCTACGAGCAGTACTTC
CAISYGTGYEQYF
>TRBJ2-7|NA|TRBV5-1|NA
TGCGCCAGCAGCCTCAGGGCCCTAGCGCTGTCCTACGAGCAGTACTTC
CASSLRALALSYEQYF
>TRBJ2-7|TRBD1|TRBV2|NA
TGTGCCAGCAGGGGTGGACAGACCAGGGGGAACGAGCAGTACTTC
CASRGGQTRGNEQYF
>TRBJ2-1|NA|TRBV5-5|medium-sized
TGTGCCAGCCGACTAGGCGTGGGGAATGAGCAGTTCTTC
CASRLGVGNEQFF
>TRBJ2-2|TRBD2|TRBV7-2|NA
TGTGCCAGCAGCCGGACTAGCGGAACGAACACCGGGGAGCTGTTTTTT
CASSRTSGTNTGELFF
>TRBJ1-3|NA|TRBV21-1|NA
TGTGCCAGCAGCAAAGGAGAGGTAGTCTCTGGAAACACCATATATTTT
CASSKGEVVSGNTIYF
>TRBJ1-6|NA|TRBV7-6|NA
TGTGCCAGCAGCTTAGGGGGCAGGGGTTGGTCACCCCTCCACTTT
CASSLGGRGWSPLHF
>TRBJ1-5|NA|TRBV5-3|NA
TGTGCCGGAACCTTCCAGGTGCGGCCCCAGCATTTT
CAGTFQVRPQHF
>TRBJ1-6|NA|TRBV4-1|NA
TGCGCCAGCAGCCCAGAAAGGGGGAGTTCACCCCTCCACTTT
CASSPERGSSPLHF
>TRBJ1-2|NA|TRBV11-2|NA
TGTGCCAGCAGCTTAGAAGGGGCAGGGAAGAGCTACACCTTC
CASSLEGAGKSYTF